Listed below are T cell receptor beta chains from one sample, sequenced in a study of blood T cell repertoires in COVID-19. This table comes from immunoSEQ multiplex PCR, and its TCRdb copy is limited to in-frame clones, with some not included. This sample yields approximately 210,000 clones, of which roughly four fifths are seen a single time; roughly 2.7% belongs to the top ten. Sequencing input: peripheral blood. The receptors were sampled from a woman aged 40-49 years with active or convalescent COVID-19. CDR3s leave out the opening cysteine and the closing phenylalanine or tryptophan. Where a row states a size, it is once, few, many or the class of an expanded clone; other rows omit it.

len | abundance | j_gene | v_gene | CDR3aa
13 | NA | TRBJ1-5 | TRBV4-1 | ASRPGGDSNQPQH
13 | NA | TRBJ2-3 | TRBV6-5 | ATSAPGLSTDTQY
9 | NA | TRBJ1-1 | TRBV12-3/TRBV12-4 | ASSKSPEAF
12 | NA | TRBJ2-7 | TRBV5-5 | ASSLGQGIHEQY
15 | few | TRBJ1-4 | TRBV11-3 | ASSLDWFGEEDEKLF
12 | NA | TRBJ2-3 | TRBV7-9 | ASSWSPDTDTQY
13 | NA | TRBJ1-6 | TRBV19 | ASSTGTGFNSPLH
9 | NA | TRBJ1-2 | TRBV19 | AGGDTGGYT
13 | NA | TRBJ1-2 | TRBV6-5 | ASSYLPGLREAYT
10 | NA | TRBJ1-3 | TRBV20-1 | SAIDPGLGGR
12 | NA | TRBJ2-5 | TRBV7-3 | ASSLQGKSETQY
13 | NA | TRBJ1-1 | TRBV4-2 | ASSLSDRDDTEAF
13 | NA | TRBJ1-3 | TRBV6-5 | ASSPAQGAGNTIY
11 | NA | TRBJ2-7 | TRBV7-8 | ASSWDRAYEQY
16 | NA | TRBJ1-2 | TRBV9 | ASSVEGQGYLGYYGYT
15 | NA | TRBJ1-3 | TRBV7-9 | ASSLVPGQNSGNTIY
11 | many | TRBJ2-1 | TRBV12-3/TRBV12-4 | ASIAGAYNEQF
12 | few | TRBJ1-2 | TRBV4-3 | ASSQGRQDYGYT
14 | NA | TRBJ1-2 | TRBV3-1/TRBV3-2 | ASSQGTGLGYGGYT
10 | NA | TRBJ1-5 | TRBV27 | AIPLYNQPQH
14 | NA | TRBJ2-1 | TRBV27 | ASRPRDSGRSWKQF
14 | NA | TRBJ2-1 | TRBV13 | ASSYRGPMERNEQF
11 | NA | TRBJ1-2 | TRBV2 | ASNDRANYGYT
13 | NA | TRBJ2-6 | TRBV7-2 | ASNPPGGRANVLT
11 | few | TRBJ1-4 | TRBV15 | ATAGPSSSLRF
13 | NA | TRBJ2-3 | TRBV5-1 | ASSSGQVGADTQY
11 | NA | TRBJ2-3 | TRBV7-2 | ASSLGGSDTQY
11 | NA | TRBJ1-2 | TRBV28 | ASSLTGPYGYT
13 | NA | TRBJ2-1 | TRBV7-9 | ASSLVVSSSNEQF
12 | NA | TRBJ1-6 | TRBV5-1 | ASSLRDGDSPLH
15 | NA | TRBJ1-4 | TRBV30 | AWRPRRGTATNEKLF
13 | NA | TRBJ2-3 | TRBV5-6 | ASSLAGQGQDTQY
10 | once | TRBJ2-5 | TRBV2 | ATSRGAETQY
12 | NA | TRBJ1-4 | TRBV3-1/TRBV3-2 | ASSLMTGSEKLF
13 | NA | TRBJ1-1 | TRBV3-1/TRBV3-2 | ASSHGGQPNTEAF
11 | NA | TRBJ2-1 | TRBV30 | AWSDIRGNEQF
14 | once | TRBJ1-2 | TRBV7-2 | ASSLFGTGQDYGYT
11 | NA | TRBJ2-5 | TRBV19 | ASSIQNQETQY
12 | NA | TRBJ2-3 | TRBV5-1 | ASGDLGGPDTQY
12 | NA | TRBJ2-1 | TRBV24-1 | ATSDPDRVNEQF
12 | once | TRBJ1-1 | TRBV14 | ASSQARVVTEAF
12 | NA | TRBJ1-6 | TRBV11-1 | ASSSDRNNSPLH
16 | NA | TRBJ1-1 | TRBV11-3 | ASSLVFPMVGVNTEAF
13 | NA | TRBJ1-1 | TRBV4-3 | ASSEQGAEVTEAF